The TCR beta chain under discussion was sequenced for a study of T cell responses to AZD1222 COVID-19 vaccine. Study-wide findings and caveats: Baseline serostatus was positive in only a handful of AZD1222 recipients.

Sequencing was performed with immunoSEQ multiplex PCR; in TCRdb, only in-frame clones are kept and a portion is missing. The sample carries over 120,000 clones, 90% to 95% recorded once. Germline CDR1 SGHTS, CDR2 YDEGEE. V was trimmed by 1 base and J by 5 bases, leaving 21 bases between them. This CDR3 spans 17 amino acids. Note on this clone: Its antigen is not known.

The specimen was peripheral blood, collected 28 days after the second AZD1222 dose. The rearrangement uses TRBV5-8 and TRBJ2-5; D tentatively fits TRBD1 or TRBD2 (5 bases each). The sequence came from an adult who received the AZD1222 COVID-19 vaccine. The CDR3 DNA sequence: TGTGCCAGCAGCTTGCCCCTTGGGGACCCACGGGACGAGACCCAGTACTTC. Protein: CASSLPLGDPRDETQYF.